This T cell receptor (beta chain) was retrieved from a study of vaccination and CD4 T cells after COVID-19. Study at large: Either the Pfizer-BioNTech BNT162b2 or Moderna mRNA-1273 vaccine was given as two doses. Overlapping SARS-CoV-2, HCoV-NL63, HCoV-OC43 and HCoV-229E spike peptides stimulated the cells.

About this clonotype: Its antigen is unknown.

The CDR3 loop spans 13 amino acids. CDR1 and CDR2 from the germline V gene are LNHDA and SQIVND (reference sequence). V gave up 5 bases and J gave up 9 bases; unmatched junction bases: 9. Scientists ran DNA taken from cultured CD4+ T cells through the Oncomine TCR Beta short-read assay for sequencing. TCRdb itself ran the PCR reads through MiXCR, one entry per CDR3 protein. The table records fewer than 15,000 distinct CDR3 sequences, less than 75% of them present only once. Treatment of the sample: roughly 10-day PBMC culture with coronavirus spike peptide pools or control peptides (ViraFEST assay). In the ViraFEST assay, peptide-pool expansion preceded TCR sequencing of expanded clonotypes.

This clonotype was sampled from a human donor who had recovered from COVID-19. Specimen: CD4+ T cells from blood, cultured in vitro. The chain carries TRBV19 and TRBJ1-2; 7 positions match TRBD1. The CDR3 protein is CASSPTTGPSYTF. The CDR3 bases are TGTGCCAGTAGTCCAACGACAGGGCCAAGCTACACCTTC.